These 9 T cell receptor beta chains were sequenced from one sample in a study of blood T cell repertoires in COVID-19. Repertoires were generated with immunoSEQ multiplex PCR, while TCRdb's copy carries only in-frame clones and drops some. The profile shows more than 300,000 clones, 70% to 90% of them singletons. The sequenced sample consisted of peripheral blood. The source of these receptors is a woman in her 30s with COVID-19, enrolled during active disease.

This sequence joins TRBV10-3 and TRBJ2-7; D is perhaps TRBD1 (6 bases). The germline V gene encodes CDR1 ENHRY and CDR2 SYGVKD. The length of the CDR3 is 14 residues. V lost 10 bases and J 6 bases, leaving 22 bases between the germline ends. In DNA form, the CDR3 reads TGTGCCACCAGCAAACCCTCACAGGGAGCCGAGCAGTACTTC. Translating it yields CATSKPSQGAEQYF.

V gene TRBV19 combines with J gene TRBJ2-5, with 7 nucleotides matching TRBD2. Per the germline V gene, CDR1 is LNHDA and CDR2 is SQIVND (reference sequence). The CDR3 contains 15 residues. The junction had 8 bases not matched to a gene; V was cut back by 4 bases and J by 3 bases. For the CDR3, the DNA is TGTGCCAGTAGTAGGCTAGCGGCCAATGAAGAGACCCAGTACTTC. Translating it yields CASSRLAANEETQYF.

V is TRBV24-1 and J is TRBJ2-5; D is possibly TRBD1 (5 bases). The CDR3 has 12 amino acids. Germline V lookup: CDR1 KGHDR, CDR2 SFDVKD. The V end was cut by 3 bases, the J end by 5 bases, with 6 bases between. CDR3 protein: CATSDRQETQYF. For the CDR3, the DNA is TGTGCCACCAGTGATAGACAGGAGACCCAGTACTTC.

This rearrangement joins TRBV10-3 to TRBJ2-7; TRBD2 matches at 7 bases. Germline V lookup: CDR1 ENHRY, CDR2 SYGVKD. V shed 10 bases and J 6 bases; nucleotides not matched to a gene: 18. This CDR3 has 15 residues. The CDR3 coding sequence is TGTGCCACCCAACAGGAGGGAACGGGAGGAAGCGAGCAGTACTTC. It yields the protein CATQQEGTGGSEQYF.

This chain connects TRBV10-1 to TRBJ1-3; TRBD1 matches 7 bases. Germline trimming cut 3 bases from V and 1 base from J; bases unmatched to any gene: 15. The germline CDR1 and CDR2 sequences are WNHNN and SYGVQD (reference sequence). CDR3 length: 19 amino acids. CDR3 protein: CASSDFVSRDRVSGNTIYF. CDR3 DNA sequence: TGCGCCAGCAGTGATTTTGTTTCCCGCGACAGGGTTTCTGGAAACACCATATATTTT.

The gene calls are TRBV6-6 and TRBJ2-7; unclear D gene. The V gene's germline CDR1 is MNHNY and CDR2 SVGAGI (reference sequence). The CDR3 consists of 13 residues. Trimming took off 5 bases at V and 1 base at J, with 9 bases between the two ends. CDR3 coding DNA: TGTGCCAGCAGTGACCAGGTTTCCTACGAGCAGTACTTC. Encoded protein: CASSDQVSYEQYF.

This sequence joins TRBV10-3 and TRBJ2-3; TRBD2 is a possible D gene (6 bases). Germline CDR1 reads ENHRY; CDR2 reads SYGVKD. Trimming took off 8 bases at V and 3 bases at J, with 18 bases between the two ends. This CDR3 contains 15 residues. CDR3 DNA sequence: TGTGCCATCGGTCGAGAGGAGGGAGTGACAGATACGCAGTATTTT. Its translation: CAIGREEGVTDTQYF.

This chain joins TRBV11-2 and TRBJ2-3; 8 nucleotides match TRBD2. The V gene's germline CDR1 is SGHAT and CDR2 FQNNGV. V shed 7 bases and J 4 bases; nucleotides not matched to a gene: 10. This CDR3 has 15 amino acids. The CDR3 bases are TGTGCCAGCAACCCTTCTCCAGCGGGGGCAGATACGCAGTATTTT. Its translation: CASNPSPAGADTQYF.

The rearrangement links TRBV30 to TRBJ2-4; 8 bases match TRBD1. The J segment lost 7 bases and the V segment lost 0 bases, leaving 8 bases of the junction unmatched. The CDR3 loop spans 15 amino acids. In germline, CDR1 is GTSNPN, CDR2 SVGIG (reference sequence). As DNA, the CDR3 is TGTGCCTGGAGTGTTTTTGACAGGGGATCGAACATTCAGTACTTC. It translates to CAWSVFDRGSNIQYF.